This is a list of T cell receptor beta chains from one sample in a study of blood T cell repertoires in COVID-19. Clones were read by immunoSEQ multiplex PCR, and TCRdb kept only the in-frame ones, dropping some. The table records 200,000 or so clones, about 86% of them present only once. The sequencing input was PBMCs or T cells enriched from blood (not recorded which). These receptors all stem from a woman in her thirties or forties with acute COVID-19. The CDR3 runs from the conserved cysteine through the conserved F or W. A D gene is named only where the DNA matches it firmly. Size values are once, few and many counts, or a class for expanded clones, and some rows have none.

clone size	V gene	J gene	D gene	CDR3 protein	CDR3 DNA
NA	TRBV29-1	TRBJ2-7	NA	CSGRRAGEQYF	TGCAGCGGAAGGCGGGCGGGCGAGCAGTACTTC
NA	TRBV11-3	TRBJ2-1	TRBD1	CASSLGQLRFF	TGTGCCAGCAGCTTGGGACAGCTCCGGTTCTTC
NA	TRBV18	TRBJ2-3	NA	CASSPYIESTDTQYF	TGTGCCAGCTCACCATACATCGAAAGCACAGATACGCAGTATTTT
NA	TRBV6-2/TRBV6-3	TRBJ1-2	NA	CASSQQGHYGYTF	TGTGCCAGCAGTCAACAGGGCCACTATGGCTACACCTTC
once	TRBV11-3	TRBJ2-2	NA	CASSLAAGWTGELFF	TGTGCCAGCAGCTTAGCGGCAGGGTGGACCGGGGAGCTGTTTTTT
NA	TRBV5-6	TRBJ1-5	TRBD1	CASSSDRGYQPLNQPQHF	TGTGCCAGCAGCTCGGACAGGGGGTACCAACCCCTGAATCAGCCCCAGCATTTT
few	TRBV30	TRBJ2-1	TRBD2	CAWSKTSGSRNEQFF	TGTGCCTGGAGCAAAACTAGCGGGAGTCGAAATGAGCAGTTCTTC
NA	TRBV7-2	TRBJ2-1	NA	CASSARWGRNEQFF	TGTGCCAGCAGCGCGCGGTGGGGCCGCAATGAGCAGTTCTTC
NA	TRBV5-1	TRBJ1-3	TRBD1	CASSFDTGGDTIYF	TGCGCCAGCAGCTTTGATACAGGGGGAGACACCATATATTTT
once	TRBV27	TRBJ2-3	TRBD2	CASSYGTSGFTDTQYF	TGTGCCAGCAGTTACGGGACTAGCGGATTCACAGATACGCAGTATTTT
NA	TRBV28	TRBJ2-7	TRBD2	CASSLSGAPPLSYEQYF	TGTGCCAGCAGTTTAAGCGGGGCCCCACCACTCTCCTACGAGCAGTACTTC
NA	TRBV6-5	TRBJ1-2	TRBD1	CASSYGQGDTGGYTF	TGTGCCAGCAGTTACGGGCAGGGGGACACGGGTGGCTACACCTTC
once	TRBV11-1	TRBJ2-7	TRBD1	CASSLATGGRDEQYF	TGTGCCAGCAGCTTAGCGACAGGGGGAAGGGACGAGCAGTACTTC
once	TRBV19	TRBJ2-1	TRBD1	CASSIAGGAYNEQFF	TGTGCCAGTAGTATTGCAGGGGGCGCCTACAATGAGCAGTTCTTC
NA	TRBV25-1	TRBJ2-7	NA	CASSDSVRDYEQYF	TGTGCCAGCAGTGACAGCGTCAGGGACTACGAGCAGTACTTC
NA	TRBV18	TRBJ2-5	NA	CASSPPGTQETQYF	TGTGCCAGCTCACCACCGGGGACTCAAGAGACCCAGTACTTC
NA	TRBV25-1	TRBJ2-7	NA	CASSPSWFGSSSYEQYF	TGTGCCAGCAGTCCAAGCTGGTTCGGGAGTAGCTCCTACGAGCAGTACTTC
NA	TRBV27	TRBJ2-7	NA	CASSLGSTSEQYF	TGTGCCAGCAGTTTAGGGTCGACTAGCGAGCAGTACTTC
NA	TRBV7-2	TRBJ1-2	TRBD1	CASRGPGQGIDGYTF	TGTGCCAGCAGGGGACCGGGACAGGGTATCGATGGCTACACCTTC
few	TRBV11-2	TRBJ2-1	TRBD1	CASSPETGYNEQFF	TGTGCCAGCAGCCCCGAGACAGGGTACAATGAGCAGTTCTTC
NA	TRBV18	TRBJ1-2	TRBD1	CASSRGTEYGYTF	TGTGCCAGCTCACGAGGGACAGAATATGGCTACACCTTC
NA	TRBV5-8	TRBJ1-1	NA	CASSLSRLNTEAFF	TGTGCCAGCAGCTTGTCTAGATTAAACACTGAAGCTTTCTTT
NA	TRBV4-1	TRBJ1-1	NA	CASSQEGGDGDEAFF	TGCGCCAGCAGCCAAGAGGGAGGGGACGGAGATGAAGCTTTCTTT
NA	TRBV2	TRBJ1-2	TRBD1	CASRGPGQGVGYTF	TGTGCCAGCAGGGGTCCCGGACAGGGGGTTGGCTACACCTTC
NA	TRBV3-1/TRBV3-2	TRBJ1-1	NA	CASSPGTTTEAFF	TGTGCCAGCAGCCCCGGGACAACCACTGAAGCTTTCTTT
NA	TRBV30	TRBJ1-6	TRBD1	CAWSGKTGNNSPLHF	TGTGCCTGGAGTGGGAAGACAGGGAATAATTCACCCCTCCACTTT
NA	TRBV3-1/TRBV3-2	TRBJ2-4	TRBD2	CASSLTSGGLGNIQYF	TGTGCCAGCAGCCTGACTAGCGGGGGGTTGGGAAACATTCAGTACTTC
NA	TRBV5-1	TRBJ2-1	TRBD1	CASSLGDSKNEQFF	TGCGCCAGCAGCTTGGGGGACAGTAAAAATGAGCAGTTCTTC
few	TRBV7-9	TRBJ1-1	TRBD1	CASSPQGAGTEAFF	TGTGCCAGCAGCCCACAGGGGGCCGGCACTGAAGCTTTCTTT
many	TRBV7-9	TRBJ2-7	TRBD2	CASGAGAGNEQYF	TGTGCCAGCGGGGCGGGAGCGGGCAACGAGCAGTACTTC
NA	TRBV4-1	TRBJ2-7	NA	CASSHPGASSYEQYF	TGCGCCAGCAGCCACCCAGGGGCGAGCTCCTACGAGCAGTACTTC
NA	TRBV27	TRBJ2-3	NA	CASSYSGDTQYF	TGTGCCAGCAGCTATTCCGGGGATACGCAGTATTTT
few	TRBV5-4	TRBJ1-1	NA	CASSLVGQGSGGTEAFF	TGTGCCAGCAGCTTAGTGGGTCAGGGAAGTGGTGGAACTGAAGCTTTCTTT
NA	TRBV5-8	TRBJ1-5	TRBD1	CASSLGSLAGGKPQHF	TGTGCCAGCAGCTTGGGTTCGTTGGCAGGGGGCAAGCCCCAGCATTTT
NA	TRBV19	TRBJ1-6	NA	CASSIARMNSPLHF	TGTGCCAGTAGTATCGCCAGGATGAATTCACCCCTCCACTTT
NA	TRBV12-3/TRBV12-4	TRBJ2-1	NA	CASTSPFSEQFF	TGTGCCAGCACCAGTCCCTTCTCTGAGCAGTTCTTC
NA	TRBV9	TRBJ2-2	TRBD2	CASSGHSIVAGGAGELFF	TGTGCCAGCAGCGGCCACTCTATAGTAGCGGGAGGGGCCGGGGAGCTGTTTTTT
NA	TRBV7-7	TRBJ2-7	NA	CASSPGPRTTSSYEQYF	TGTGCCAGCAGCCCCGGGCCGCGGACTACCTCCTCCTACGAGCAGTACTTC
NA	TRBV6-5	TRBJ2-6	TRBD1	CASRPRGLWANVLTF	TGTGCCAGCAGGCCTAGGGGGCTGTGGGCCAACGTCCTGACTTTC
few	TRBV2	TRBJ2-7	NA	CASSVQEYEQYF	TGTGCCAGCAGTGTGCAGGAATACGAGCAGTACTTC
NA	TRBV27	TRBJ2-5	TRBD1	CASSLGTGRGLEETQYF	TGTGCCAGCAGTTTAGGGACAGGGAGGGGACTTGAAGAGACCCAGTACTTC
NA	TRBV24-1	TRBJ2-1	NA	CATSAMGAYNEQFF	TGTGCCACCAGTGCCATGGGGGCATACAATGAGCAGTTCTTC
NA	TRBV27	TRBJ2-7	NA	CASSPHVRQGGEQYF	TGTGCCAGCAGTCCCCACGTGAGACAAGGTGGGGAGCAGTACTTC
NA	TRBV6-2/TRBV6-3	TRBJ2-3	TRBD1	CASSQTRGQLRTDTQYF	TGTGCCAGCAGTCAGACCCGGGGACAGCTGCGCACAGATACGCAGTATTTT
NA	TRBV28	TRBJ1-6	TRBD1	CASSQPGQGGKALHF	TGTGCCAGCAGTCAACCGGGACAGGGTGGGAAGGCCCTCCACTTT
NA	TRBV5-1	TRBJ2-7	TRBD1	CASSTGDRPYEQYF	TGCGCCAGCAGCACGGGGGACAGGCCCTACGAGCAGTACTTC
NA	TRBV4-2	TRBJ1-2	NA	CASSHPGSPGAYGYTF	TGTGCCAGCAGCCACCCCGGGAGCCCCGGGGCGTATGGCTACACCTTC
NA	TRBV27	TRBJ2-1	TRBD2	CASSDLAGPPREQFF	TGTGCCAGCTCGGATCTAGCGGGCCCACCGCGAGAGCAGTTCTTC